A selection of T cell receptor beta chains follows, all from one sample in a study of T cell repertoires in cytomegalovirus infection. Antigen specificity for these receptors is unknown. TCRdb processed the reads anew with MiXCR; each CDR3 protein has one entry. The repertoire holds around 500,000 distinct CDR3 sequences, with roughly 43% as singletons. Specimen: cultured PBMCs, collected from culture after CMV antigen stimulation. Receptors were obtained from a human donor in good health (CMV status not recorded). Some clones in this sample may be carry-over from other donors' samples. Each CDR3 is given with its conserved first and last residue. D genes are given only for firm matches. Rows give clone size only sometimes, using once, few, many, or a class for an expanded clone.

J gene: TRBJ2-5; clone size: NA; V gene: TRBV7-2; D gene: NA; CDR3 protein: CASSSFRGGETQYF; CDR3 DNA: TGTGCCAGCAGCTCCTTCAGGGGTGGAGAGACCCAGTACTTC
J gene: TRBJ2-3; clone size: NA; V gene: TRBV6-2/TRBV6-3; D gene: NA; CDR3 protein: CASSSGRTDADTQYF; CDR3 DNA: TGTGCCAGCAGTTCGGGTCGGACAGACGCAGATACGCAGTATTTT
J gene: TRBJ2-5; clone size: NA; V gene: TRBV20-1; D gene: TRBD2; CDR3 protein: CSARDSTRGGRETQYF; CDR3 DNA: TGCAGTGCTAGAGATTCGACGCGGGGGGGCCGAGAGACCCAGTACTTC
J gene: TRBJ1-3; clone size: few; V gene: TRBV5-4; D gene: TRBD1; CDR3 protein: CASSTRGPGNTIYF; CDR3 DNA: TGTGCCAGCAGCACCAGGGGGCCTGGAAACACCATATATTTT
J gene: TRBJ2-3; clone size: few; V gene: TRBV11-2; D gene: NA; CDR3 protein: CASSLGWARRDTQYF; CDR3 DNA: TGTGCCAGCAGCTTAGGGTGGGCGAGGCGGGATACGCAGTATTTT
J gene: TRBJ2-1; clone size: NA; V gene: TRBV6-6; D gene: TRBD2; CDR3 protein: CASNYFRGLAGGNYNEQFF; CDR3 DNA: TGTGCCAGCAATTATTTCAGGGGGCTAGCGGGAGGGAACTACAATGAGCAGTTCTTC
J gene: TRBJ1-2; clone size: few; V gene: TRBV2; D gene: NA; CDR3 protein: CASSDRGFVGGGTF; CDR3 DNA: NA
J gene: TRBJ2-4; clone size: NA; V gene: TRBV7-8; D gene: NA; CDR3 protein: CASSLDAGVPYF; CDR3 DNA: TGTGCCAGCAGCTTAGATGCGGGCGTTCCGTACTTC
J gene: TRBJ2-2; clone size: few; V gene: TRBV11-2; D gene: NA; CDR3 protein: CASSLSDYAGELFF; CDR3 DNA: TGTGCCAGCAGCTTAAGCGACTACGCCGGGGAGCTGTTTTTT
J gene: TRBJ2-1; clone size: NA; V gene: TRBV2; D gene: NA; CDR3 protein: CASSPIGPSYNEQFF; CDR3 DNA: TGTGCCAGCAGCCCGATCGGACCCTCCTACAATGAGCAGTTCTTC
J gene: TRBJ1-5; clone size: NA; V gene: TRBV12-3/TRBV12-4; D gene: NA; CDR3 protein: CASSWEFQPQHF; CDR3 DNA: TGTGCCAGCAGCTGGGAGTTCCAGCCCCAGCATTTT
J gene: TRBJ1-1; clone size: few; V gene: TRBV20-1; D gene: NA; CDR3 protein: CSASGAALNTEAFF; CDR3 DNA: TGCAGTGCTAGCGGCGCGGCCTTGAACACTGAAGCTTTCTTT
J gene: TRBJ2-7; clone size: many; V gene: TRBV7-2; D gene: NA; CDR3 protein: CASSRGGEQYF; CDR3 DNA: TGTGCCAGCAGCCGCGGAGGCGAGCAGTACTTC
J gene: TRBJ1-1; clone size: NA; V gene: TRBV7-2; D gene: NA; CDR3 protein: CASSLVASNTEAFF; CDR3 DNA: TGTGCCAGCAGCTTAGTGGCATCGAACACTGAAGCTTTCTTT
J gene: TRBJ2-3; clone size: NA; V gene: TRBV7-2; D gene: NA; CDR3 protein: CASSQGPLGGITDTQYF; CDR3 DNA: TGTGCCAGCAGCCAAGGTCCCCTTGGGGGTATCACAGATACGCAGTATTTT
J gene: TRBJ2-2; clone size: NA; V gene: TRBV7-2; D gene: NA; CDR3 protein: CASSLQGTINTGELFF; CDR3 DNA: TGTGCCAGCAGCTTGCAGGGAACTATAAACACCGGGGAGCTGTTTTTT
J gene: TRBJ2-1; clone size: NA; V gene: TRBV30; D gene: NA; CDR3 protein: CAGQTSWSQFF; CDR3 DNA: TGTGCCGGACAGACCTCCTGGTCGCAGTTCTTC
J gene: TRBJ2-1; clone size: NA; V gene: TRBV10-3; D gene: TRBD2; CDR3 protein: CAISFLAGGSNEQFF; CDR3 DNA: TGTGCCATCAGTTTTCTAGCGGGAGGTTCCAATGAGCAGTTCTTC
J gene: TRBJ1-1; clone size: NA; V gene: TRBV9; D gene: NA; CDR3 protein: CASSGGEYELTEAFF; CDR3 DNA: TGTGCCAGCAGCGGGGGGGAATATGAACTCACTGAAGCTTTCTTT
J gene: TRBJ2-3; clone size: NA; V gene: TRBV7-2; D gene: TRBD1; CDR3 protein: CASSSSGQATDTQYF; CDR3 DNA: TGTGCCAGCAGCTCGAGCGGACAGGCAACAGATACGCAGTATTTT
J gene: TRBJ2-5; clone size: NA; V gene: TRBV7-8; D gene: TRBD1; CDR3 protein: CASSSRQGQETQYF; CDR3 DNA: TGTGCCAGCAGCTCCCGACAGGGCCAAGAGACCCAGTACTTC
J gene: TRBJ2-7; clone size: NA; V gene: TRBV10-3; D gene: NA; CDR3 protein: CAISESVDGTYEQYF; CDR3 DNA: TGTGCCATCAGTGAGTCGGTGGACGGGACCTACGAGCAGTACTTC
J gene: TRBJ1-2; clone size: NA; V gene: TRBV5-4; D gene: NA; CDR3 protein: CASSLGAQRTYGYTF; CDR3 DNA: TGTGCCAGCAGCTTAGGGGCCCAGAGGACCTATGGCTACACCTTC
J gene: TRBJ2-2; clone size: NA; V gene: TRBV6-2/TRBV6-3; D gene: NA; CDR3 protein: CASSYSISNTGELFF; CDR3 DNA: TGTGCCAGCAGTTACTCGATCAGTAACACCGGGGAGCTGTTTTTT
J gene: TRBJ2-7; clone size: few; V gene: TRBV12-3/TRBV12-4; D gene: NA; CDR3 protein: CASTPDYPSPYEQYF; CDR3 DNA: TGTGCCAGCACCCCGGACTACCCCAGCCCCTACGAGCAGTACTTC
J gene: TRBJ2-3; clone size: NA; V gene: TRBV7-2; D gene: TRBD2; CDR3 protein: CASSFRGLAGGTDTQYF; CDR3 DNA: TGTGCCAGCAGCTTCCGAGGACTAGCGGGAGGCACAGATACGCAGTATTTT
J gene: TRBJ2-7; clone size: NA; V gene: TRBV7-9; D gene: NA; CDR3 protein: CASSTPQGRRYEQYF; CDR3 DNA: TGTGCCAGCAGCACCCCGCAGGGTCGAAGGTACGAGCAGTACTTC
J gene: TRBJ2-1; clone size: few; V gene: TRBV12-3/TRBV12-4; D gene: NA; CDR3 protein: CASSLFVPGEQFF; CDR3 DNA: TGTGCCAGCAGTTTATTCGTCCCCGGTGAGCAGTTCTTC
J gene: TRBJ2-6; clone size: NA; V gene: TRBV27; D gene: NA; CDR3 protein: CASSNGRLRTGANVLTF; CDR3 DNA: TGTGCCAGCAGTAACGGCAGGCTTAGAACTGGGGCCAACGTCCTGACTTTC
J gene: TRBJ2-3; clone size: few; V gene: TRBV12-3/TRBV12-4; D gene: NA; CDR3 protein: CASSLRKERTDTQYF; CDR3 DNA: TGTGCCAGCAGTTTAAGGAAGGAAAGGACAGATACGCAGTATTTT
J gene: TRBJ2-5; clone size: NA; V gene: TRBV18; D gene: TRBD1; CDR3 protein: CASSLGTGGQETQYF; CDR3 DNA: TGTGCCAGCTCACTAGGGACAGGAGGCCAAGAGACCCAGTACTTC
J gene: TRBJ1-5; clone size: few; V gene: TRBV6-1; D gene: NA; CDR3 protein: CASSVSRGRRLNQPQHF; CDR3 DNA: TGTGCCAGCAGTGTCAGTCGGGGGCGGAGACTAAATCAGCCCCAGCATTTT
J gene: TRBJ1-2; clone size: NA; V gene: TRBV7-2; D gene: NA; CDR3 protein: CASSLDKSTGYTF; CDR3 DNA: TGTGCCAGCAGCTTAGACAAAAGTACTGGCTACACCTTC
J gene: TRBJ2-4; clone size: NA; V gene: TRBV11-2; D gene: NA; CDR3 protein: CASSLDRHNRVQYF; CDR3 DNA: TGTGCCAGCAGCTTAGATCGGCACAACCGTGTTCAGTACTTC
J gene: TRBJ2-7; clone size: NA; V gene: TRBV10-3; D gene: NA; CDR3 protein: CAISEQGQQQYF; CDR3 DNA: TGTGCCATCAGCGAACAGGGTCAACAACAGTACTTC
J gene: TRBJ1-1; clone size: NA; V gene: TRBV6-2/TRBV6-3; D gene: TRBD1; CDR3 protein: CASSYLYRGFLEAFF; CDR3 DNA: TGTGCCAGCAGTTACCTCTACAGGGGTTTTCTGGAAGCTTTCTTT
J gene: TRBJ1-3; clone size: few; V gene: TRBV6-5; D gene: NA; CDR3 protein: CASKRGSSSGNTIYF; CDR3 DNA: TGTGCCAGCAAAAGAGGCAGCAGCTCTGGAAACACCATATATTTT
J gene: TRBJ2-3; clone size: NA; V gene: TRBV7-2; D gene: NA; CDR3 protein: CASSLAFNGGATDTQYF; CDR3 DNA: TGTGCCAGCAGCTTAGCATTTAACGGAGGGGCCACAGATACGCAGTATTTT
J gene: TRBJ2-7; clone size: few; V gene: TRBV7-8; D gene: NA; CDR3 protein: CASSLFLGRVIYEQYF; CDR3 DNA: TGTGCCAGCAGCTTATTCCTGGGCAGGGTAATCTACGAGCAGTACTTC
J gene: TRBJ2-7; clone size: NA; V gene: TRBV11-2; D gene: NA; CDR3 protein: CASSFFSYEQYF; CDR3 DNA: TGTGCCAGCAGCTTTTTCTCCTACGAGCAGTACTTC
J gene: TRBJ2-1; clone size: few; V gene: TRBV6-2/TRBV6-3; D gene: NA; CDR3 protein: CASGRGEVDEQFF; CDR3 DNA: TGTGCCAGTGGAAGGGGGGAAGTAGATGAGCAGTTCTTC
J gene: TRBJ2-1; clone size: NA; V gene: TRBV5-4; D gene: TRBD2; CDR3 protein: CASSLAFLAGEVWFF; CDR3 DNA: TGTGCCAGCAGCTTGGCATTCCTAGCGGGGGAGGTTTGGTTCTTC
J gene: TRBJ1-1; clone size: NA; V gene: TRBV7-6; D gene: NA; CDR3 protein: CASSPAGPNTEAFF; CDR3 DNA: TGTGCCAGCAGCCCAGCCGGCCCTAACACTGAAGCTTTCTTT
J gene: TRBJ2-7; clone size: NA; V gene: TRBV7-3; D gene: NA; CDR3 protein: CASSLAGYESYEQYF; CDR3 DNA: TGTGCCAGCAGCTTAGCAGGGTACGAATCCTACGAGCAGTACTTC
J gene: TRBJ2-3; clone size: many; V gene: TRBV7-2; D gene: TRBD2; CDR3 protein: CASSSTDSGLAGATDTQYF; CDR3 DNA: TGTGCCAGCAGCTCAACCGATTCGGGACTAGCGGGGGCCACAGATACGCAGTATTTT
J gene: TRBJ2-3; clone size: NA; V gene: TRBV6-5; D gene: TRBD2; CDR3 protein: CASRDLAGELLTDTQYF; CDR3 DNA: TGTGCCAGCAGAGATCTAGCGGGGGAGCTCCTCACAGATACGCAGTATTTT
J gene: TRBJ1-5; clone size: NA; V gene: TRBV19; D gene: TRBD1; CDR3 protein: CASSTGTGWGPQHF; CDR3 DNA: TGTGCCAGTAGCACCGGGACAGGCTGGGGGCCCCAGCATTTT
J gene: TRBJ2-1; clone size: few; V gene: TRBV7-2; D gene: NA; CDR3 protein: CASSPISGGEQFF; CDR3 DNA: TGTGCCAGCAGCCCAATTAGTGGGGGGGAGCAGTTCTTC
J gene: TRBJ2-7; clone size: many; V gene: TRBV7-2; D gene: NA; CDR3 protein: CASSLAPNYEQYF; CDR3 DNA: TGTGCCAGCAGCTTAGCACCAAACTACGAGCAGTACTTC